The T cell receptor (beta chain) described here comes from a study of human T cells and chemical hapten exposure. Time point given: patch test 3, about 24 weeks after DPC sensitization. The treatment denotes: therapeutic diphenylcyclopropenone sensitization with weekly scalp DPC. Total RNA was isolated from unfractionated whole blood. The CDR3 is made up of 14 amino acids. With 3 bases removed from V and 1 base from J, the gap between germline ends came to 10 bases. From germline, CDR1 is KGHSH and CDR2 LQKENI. Per the original methods: 100,000 or so TCRs per sample was the median, with a range of roughly 20,000 to 750,000. One entry per CDR3 protein results from TCRdb running MiXCR on the RACE reads. In this record, the V and J calls reflect TCRdb's handling and not the investigators' own analysis. Of about 82,000 distinct CDR3 sequences listed, roughly 13% were seen once; the top ten hold 4.5% to 6%.

Sample: whole blood, taken in connection with sensitization to the hapten diphenylcyclopropenone (DPC). This sequence originates from a woman between 50 and 59 years old with alopecia areata. Some clones in this sample may be carry-over from other donors' samples. The chain joins TRBV18 to TRBJ2-7; TRBD2 might be the D (6 bases). CDR3 bases: TGTGCCAGCTCACCCCAGACTAGTTCCTACGAGCAGTACTTC. Translating gives CASSPQTSSYEQYF.